These T cell receptor beta chains were read from a single sample in a study of technical replicates of blood from a handful of donors. Repertoires were generated with immunoSEQ multiplex PCR, while TCRdb's copy carries only in-frame clones and drops some. This sample has 100,000 or so clones, with under 96% found just once. Source material: T cells isolated from PBMCs. The receptor source for this set is a human donor in good health. Each CDR3 is given with its conserved first and last residue. Fields, in order: clone size, D gene, J gene, V gene, CDR3 DNA, CDR3 protein. D genes are given only for firm matches. Size tells how often a clone was seen (once, few, many) or the class of an expanded clone, and some rows leave it out.

once	NA	TRBJ1-2	TRBV20-1	TGCAGTGCTAGACAGGGTAACGGCTACACCTTC	CSARQGNGYTF
once	NA	TRBJ2-1	TRBV7-9	TGTGCCAGCAGCTTAGGGTTAGTTACGGAGGGGCAGTTCTTC	CASSLGLVTEGQFF
NA	TRBD2	TRBJ2-3	TRBV5-4	TGTGCCAGCAGCCCGCGGGGACTAGTAGATACGCAGTATTTT	CASSPRGLVDTQYF
NA	NA	TRBJ1-6	TRBV27	TGTGCCAGCAGTTTCATCTCCTGGCAGGGAAATTCACCCCTCCACTTT	CASSFISWQGNSPLHF
NA	NA	TRBJ2-7	TRBV11-2	TGTGCCAGCAGCCCCGGTTTTTGGGCGGGGTCCTACGAGCAGTACTTC	CASSPGFWAGSYEQYF
once	TRBD2	TRBJ2-5	TRBV11-2	TGTGCCAGCAGCTTGGGACTAGCGGGGGGGCCGGAAGAGACCCAGTACTTC	CASSLGLAGGPEETQYF
NA	NA	TRBJ2-6	TRBV5-8	TGTGCCCCAACACGTTCGGGGGGGGCCAACGTCCTGACTTTC	CAPTRSGGANVLTF
NA	NA	TRBJ1-1	TRBV4-2	TGTGCCAGCAGCCGGGACACCCTGAACACTGAAGCTTTCTTT	CASSRDTLNTEAFF
NA	TRBD2	TRBJ2-1	TRBV6-5	TGTGCCAGCAGTTTGACTAGCGGGAGCTCCTACAATGAGCAGTTCTTC	CASSLTSGSSYNEQFF
NA	NA	TRBJ2-1	TRBV7-8	TGTGCCAGCAGCTTATTTGGACTAATGGTGAGTGAGCAGTTCTTC	CASSLFGLMVSEQFF
once	NA	TRBJ2-7	TRBV27	TGTGCCAGCAGCGCGACAACCATGGCGACCTACGAGCAGTACTTC	CASSATTMATYEQYF
NA	TRBD2	TRBJ2-3	TRBV7-2	TGTGCCAGCACTCCAACTAGCGGGTGGTATTTT	CASTPTSGWYF
NA	TRBD1	TRBJ2-7	TRBV23-1	TGCGCCAGCAGTCCTATCCCCCCCGACAGGGTCCGCGAGCAGTACTTC	CASSPIPPDRVREQYF
NA	NA	TRBJ2-2	TRBV6-1	TGTGCCAGCGCTGGCGGCGGGGAGCTGTTTTTT	CASAGGGELFF
once	NA	TRBJ2-7	TRBV2	TGTGCCAGCAGCTTCTCCGGGTCCCGGGGTTGGGAGCAGTACTTC	CASSFSGSRGWEQYF
few	TRBD1	TRBJ1-1	TRBV29-1	TGCAGCGTCCAAGTCTGGCGACAGGGAAGGACTGAAGCTTTCTTT	CSVQVWRQGRTEAFF
NA	NA	TRBJ1-1	TRBV11-3	TGTGCCAGCAGCTTGGGACAGAACACTGAAGCTTTCTTT	CASSLGQNTEAFF
NA	NA	TRBJ2-3	TRBV9	TGTGCCAGCAGCGTAATGGCTTCGTCAGATACGCAGTATTTT	CASSVMASSDTQYF
NA	TRBD1	TRBJ1-2	TRBV7-9	TGTGCCAGCAGCTTGACAGGGGGAGTATCCTATGGCTACACCTTC	CASSLTGGVSYGYTF
NA	NA	TRBJ2-1	TRBV30	TGTGCCTGGTCGGGAAGGGTTCTAACCCCCCATGAGCAGTTCTTC	CAWSGRVLTPHEQFF
NA	NA	TRBJ1-1	TRBV13	TGTGCCAGCAGCTTAGTCCTGAGGAACACTGAAGCTTTCTTT	CASSLVLRNTEAFF
NA	TRBD1	TRBJ1-2	TRBV25-1	TGTGCCAGCAGTGAAACAGGGGTCTATGGCTACACCTTC	CASSETGVYGYTF
NA	TRBD1	TRBJ1-1	TRBV5-5	TGTGCCAGCAGGCGCAACAGGGGTTCAGCTTTCTTT	CASRRNRGSAFF
NA	TRBD1	TRBJ2-3	TRBV29-1	TGCAGCGCTAACCCGGAGTTGGGACAGGCCTTAGATACGCAGTATTTT	CSANPELGQALDTQYF
NA	NA	TRBJ1-2	TRBV4-1	TGCGCCAGCAGCCAAGAATTAGGACAGATTCATGGCTACACCTTC	CASSQELGQIHGYTF
NA	NA	TRBJ2-7	TRBV5-1	TGCGCCAGCAGCTTGGATTGGCAGGGGCTGTCCGAGCAGTACTTC	CASSLDWQGLSEQYF
NA	NA	TRBJ2-2	TRBV15	TGTGCCACCGCGCTGAGGAACACCGGGGAGCTGTTTTTT	CATALRNTGELFF
NA	NA	TRBJ2-7	TRBV7-9	TGTGCCAGCAGCTTATACCTACAGGGCTCCTACGAGCAGTACTTC	CASSLYLQGSYEQYF
NA	TRBD2	TRBJ2-5	TRBV7-2	TGTGCCAGCAGCTTCCAGTTGACGGGGGGGCCCAGGGAGACCCAGTACTTC	CASSFQLTGGPRETQYF
NA	NA	TRBJ2-7	TRBV11-2	TGTGCCAGCAGCCGGACAGTCGGCCGCTACGAGCAGTACTTC	CASSRTVGRYEQYF
NA	TRBD1	TRBJ1-2	TRBV6-6	TGTGCCAGCAGTTACGGGGACAGGGGTTTATTTTTC	CASSYGDRGLFF
NA	NA	TRBJ2-7	TRBV11-2	TGTGCCAGCAGCTTAGTAGTCTCCTACGAGCAGTACTTC	CASSLVVSYEQYF